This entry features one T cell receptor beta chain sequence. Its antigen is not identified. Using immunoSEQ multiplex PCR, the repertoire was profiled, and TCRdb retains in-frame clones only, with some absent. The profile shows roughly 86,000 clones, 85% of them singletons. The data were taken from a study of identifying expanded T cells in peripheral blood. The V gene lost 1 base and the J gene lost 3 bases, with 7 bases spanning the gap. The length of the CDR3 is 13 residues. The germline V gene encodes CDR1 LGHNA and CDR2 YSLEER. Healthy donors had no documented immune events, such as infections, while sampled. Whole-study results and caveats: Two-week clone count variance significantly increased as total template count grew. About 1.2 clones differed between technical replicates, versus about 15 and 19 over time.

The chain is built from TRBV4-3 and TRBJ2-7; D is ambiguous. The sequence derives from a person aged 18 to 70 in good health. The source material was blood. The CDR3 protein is CASSQVLGYEQYF. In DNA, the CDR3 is TGCGCCAGCAGCCAAGTTTTGGGCTACGAGCAGTACTTC.